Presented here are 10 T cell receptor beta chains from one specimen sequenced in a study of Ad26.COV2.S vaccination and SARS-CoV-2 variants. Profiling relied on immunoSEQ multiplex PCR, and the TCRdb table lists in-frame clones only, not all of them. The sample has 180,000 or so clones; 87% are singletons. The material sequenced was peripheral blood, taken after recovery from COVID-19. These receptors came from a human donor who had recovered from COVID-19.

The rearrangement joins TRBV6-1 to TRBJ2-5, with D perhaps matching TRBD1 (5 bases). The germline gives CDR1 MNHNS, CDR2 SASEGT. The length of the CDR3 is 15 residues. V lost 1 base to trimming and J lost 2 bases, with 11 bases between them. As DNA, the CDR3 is TGTGCCAGCAGTGAAGGGGGCGTGGGACAAGAGACCCAGTACTTC. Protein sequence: CASSEGGVGQETQYF.

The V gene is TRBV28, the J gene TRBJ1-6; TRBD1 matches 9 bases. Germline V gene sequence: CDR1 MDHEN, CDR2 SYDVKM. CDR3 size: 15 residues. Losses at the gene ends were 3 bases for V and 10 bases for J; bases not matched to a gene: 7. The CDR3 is CASSFIDRGKSPLHF. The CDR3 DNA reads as TGTGCCAGCAGTTTTATCGACAGGGGGAAATCACCCCTCCACTTT.

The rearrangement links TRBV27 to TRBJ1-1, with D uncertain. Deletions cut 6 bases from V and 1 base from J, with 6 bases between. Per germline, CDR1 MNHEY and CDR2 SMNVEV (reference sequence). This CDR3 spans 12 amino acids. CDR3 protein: CASREANTEAFF. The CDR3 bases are TGTGCCAGCAGGGAGGCGAACACTGAAGCTTTCTTT.

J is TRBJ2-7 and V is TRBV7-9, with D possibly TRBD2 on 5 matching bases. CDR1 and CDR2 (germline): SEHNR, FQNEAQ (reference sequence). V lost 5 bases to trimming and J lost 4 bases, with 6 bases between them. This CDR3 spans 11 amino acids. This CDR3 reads CASSEGYEQYF. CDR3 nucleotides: TGTGCCAGCAGCGAGGGATACGAGCAGTACTTC.

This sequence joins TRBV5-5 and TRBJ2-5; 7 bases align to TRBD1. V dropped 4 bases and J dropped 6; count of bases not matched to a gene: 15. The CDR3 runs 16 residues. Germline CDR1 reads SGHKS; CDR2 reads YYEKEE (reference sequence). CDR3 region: CASSPPLTGAEKTQYF. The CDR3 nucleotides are TGTGCCAGCAGCCCTCCTCTAACAGGGGCGGAAAAGACCCAGTACTTC.

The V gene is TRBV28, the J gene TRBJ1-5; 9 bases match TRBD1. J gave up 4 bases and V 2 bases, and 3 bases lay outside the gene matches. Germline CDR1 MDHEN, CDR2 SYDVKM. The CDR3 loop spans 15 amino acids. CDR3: CASSLQTGGNQPQHF. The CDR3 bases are TGTGCCAGCAGTTTACAGACAGGGGGTAATCAGCCCCAGCATTTT.

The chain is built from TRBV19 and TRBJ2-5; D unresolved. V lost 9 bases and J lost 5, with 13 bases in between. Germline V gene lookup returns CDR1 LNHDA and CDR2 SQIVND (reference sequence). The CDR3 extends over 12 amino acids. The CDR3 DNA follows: TGTGCCAGCGGGCCCGGAGTCGAGACCCAGTACTTC. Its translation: CASGPGVETQYF.

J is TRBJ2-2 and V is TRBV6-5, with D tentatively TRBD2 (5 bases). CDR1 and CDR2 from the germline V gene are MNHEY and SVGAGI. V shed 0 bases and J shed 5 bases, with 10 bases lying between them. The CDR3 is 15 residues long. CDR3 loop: CASSYSPSGTGELFF. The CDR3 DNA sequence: TGTGCCAGCAGTTACTCCCCCTCGGGGACCGGGGAGCTGTTTTTT.

The CDR3 DNA reads TGTGCCAGCAGCTTGGAAACAAACCACGAGCAGTACTTC. It codes for CASSLETNHEQYF. J is TRBJ2-7 and V is TRBV5-6, with D unresolved. CDR3 length equals 13 residues. Trimming removed 0 bases from V and 5 bases from J, with 9 bases in between. Germline-derived CDR1 and CDR2 are SGHDT and YYEEEE.

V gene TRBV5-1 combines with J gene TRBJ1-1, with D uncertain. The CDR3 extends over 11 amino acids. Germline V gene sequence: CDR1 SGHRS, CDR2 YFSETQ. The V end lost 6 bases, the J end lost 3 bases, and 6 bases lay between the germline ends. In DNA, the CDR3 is TGCGCCAGCAAGACGGACACTGAAGCTTTCTTT. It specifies CASKTDTEAFF.